This TCR beta chain was sequenced during a study of blood T cell repertoires in COVID-19. TCRdb's copy holds only in-frame clones and misses some; the assay was immunoSEQ multiplex PCR. The sample shows 140,000 to 150,000 clones, under 90% of them seen only once. The material sequenced was peripheral blood. This clonotype was sampled from a human donor in a cohort sampled during active COVID-19.

The CDR3 DNA is TGTGCCAGCAGCTTGGGCCCCGCGGGGAATCAAGAGACCCAGTACTTC. This codes for CASSLGPAGNQETQYF. The chain carries TRBV7-3 and TRBJ2-5, with D possibly matching TRBD2 (6 bases). The CDR3 is made up of 16 amino acids. V was pared by 3 bases and J by 2 bases, with 16 bases between. CDR1 is SGHTA and CDR2 is FQGTGA in the germline V gene.